The 12 T cell receptor beta chains below all came from one sample that was sequenced in a study of blood T cells in healthy people across ages. It was with a sample-barcoded 5' primer and a J-beta primer mix that a second PCR of about 6 to 11 cycles was run. Via MiXCR, TCRdb re-called the 5' RACE reads, giving one row per CDR3 protein. Seen here are fewer than 950,000 distinct CDR3 sequences, less than 70% observed once, and the top ten hold about two fifths. Sequencing used blood. Receptors were obtained from an older man in good health.

The chain couples TRBV7-9 to TRBJ2-7, with unresolved D. CDR1 and CDR2 from the germline V gene are SEHNR and FQNEAQ (reference sequence). The CDR3 is 12 amino acids. V dropped 3 bases and J dropped 3 bases, with 6 bases sitting between them. The CDR3 DNA reads TGTGCCAGCAGCTTTACTCACTACGAGCAGTACTTC. This translates into CASSFTHYEQYF.

As concerns this clonotype: One end of the junction fails to match germline, which may point to a read error. The rearrangement joins TRBV7-3 to TRBJ1-6; D uncertain. The CDR3 consists of 14 residues. Germline V CDR1 and CDR2: SGHTA, FQGTGA. The CDR3 loop is CASSLHPRNSPLHF. Written as DNA, the CDR3 is TGTGCCAGCAGCTTACACCCCAGAAATTCACCTCTCCACTTT.

The V call is TRBV20-1, the J call TRBJ2-1, with TRBD2 matching 9 bases. CDR1 and CDR2 (germline): DFQATT, SNEGSKA (reference sequence). The CDR3 has 17 residues. V lost 6 bases, J lost 8 bases, and 20 bases stayed unmatched. CDR3 sequence reads: CSAQGTFSGRPGDEQFF. In DNA form, the CDR3 reads TGCAGTGCCCAGGGAACATTCAGCGGGAGGCCCGGGGATGAGCAGTTCTTC.

The V gene is TRBV7-6, the J gene TRBJ2-1; D gene unclear. The germline V and J ends were trimmed by 1 base and 6 bases, with 7 bases remaining between them. The CDR3 runs 13 residues. Germline V lookup: CDR1 SGHVS, CDR2 FNYEAQ. Here the CDR3 reads CASSLVRSNEQFF. The DNA of the CDR3 is TGTGCCAGCAGCTTAGTTAGGTCCAATGAGCAGTTCTTC.

The chain links TRBV9 to TRBJ2-1; D gene unclear. The CDR3 contains 13 residues. Germline loops: CDR1 SGDLS, CDR2 YYNGEE. Trimming took off 0 bases at V and 9 bases at J, with 10 bases between the two ends. The CDR3 here is CASSVVFLSEQFF. The DNA of the CDR3 is TGTGCCAGCAGCGTAGTATTTCTTAGTGAGCAGTTCTTC.

CDR3 sequence: CASSPTRDRNEKLFF. The CDR3 DNA reads TGTGCCAGCTCTCCAACCAGGGACAGGAATGAAAAACTGTTTTTT. The chain is built from TRBV18 and TRBJ1-4, with 8 bases that match TRBD1. Germline values: CDR1 KGHSH, CDR2 LQKENI. V shed 6 bases and J 5 bases; nucleotides not matched to a gene: 8. The CDR3 is 15 residues long.

The V gene is TRBV5-1, the J gene TRBJ2-1; 9 nucleotides agree with TRBD2. The J segment lost 0 bases and the V segment lost 4 bases, leaving 5 bases of the junction unmatched. Germline loops: CDR1 SGHRS, CDR2 YFSETQ. The CDR3 length is 16 residues. As DNA, the CDR3 is TGCGCCAGCAGCCAAATAGCGGGAGTCTCCTACAATGAGCAGTTCTTC. Amino acids: CASSQIAGVSYNEQFF. Variable domain in full (rest from reference TRBV5-1 and TRBJ2-1): KAGVTQTPRYLIKTRGQQVTLSCSPISGHRSVSWYQQTPGQGLQFLFEYFSETQRNKGNFPGRFSGRQFSNSRSEMNVSTLELGDSALYLCASSQIAGVSYNEQFFGPGTRLTVL.

This clonotype appeared once. The V call is TRBV12-5, the J call TRBJ2-7; D possibly matches TRBD1 or TRBD2 (5 bases each). The V and J ends lost 6 bases and 2 bases respectively, with 17 bases between them. CDR3 size: 15 residues. The germline V gene has CDR1 LGHNT and CDR2 FRNRAP. CDR3 DNA sequence: TGTGCTAGTGGCCACAGCAGGGACCATACCTACGAGCAGTACTTC. This translates into CASGHSRDHTYEQYF.

V usage is TRBV20-1 and J usage is TRBJ2-3; D may be TRBD2 (6 bases). Germline V lookup: CDR1 DFQATT, CDR2 SNEGSKA (reference sequence). The CDR3 extends over 13 amino acids. Deletions cut 0 bases from V and 8 bases from J, with 12 bases between. The CDR3 nucleotides are TGCAGTGCTAGAGATCGGGGGAAGAGTACGCAGTATTTT. It specifies CSARDRGKSTQYF.

This chain joins TRBV12-3 or TRBV12-4 and TRBJ1-1; 7 bases align to TRBD1. CDR3 length: 17 residues. After removal of 6 bases from V and 0 bases from J, the junction contained 13 bases not matched to a gene. The CDR3 region is CASSPPGQYSMNTEAFF. In DNA, the CDR3 is TGTGCCAGCAGCCCCCCGGGACAGTACTCCATGAACACTGAAGCTTTCTTT.

This rearrangement joins TRBV9 to TRBJ2-3, with D possibly called TRBD1 or TRBD2 (5 bases each). Germline V CDR1 and CDR2: SGDLS, YYNGEE. The CDR3 totals 15 residues. Trimming pared 0 bases from V and 5 bases from J, leaving 13 bases between. The CDR3 bases are TGTGCCAGCAGCGTAGACATCGGGACCCTAGATACGCAGTATTTT. Translating gives CASSVDIGTLDTQYF. Filled out from reference TRBV9 and TRBJ2-3, the complete variable domain reads DSGVTQTPKHLITATGQRVTLRCSPRSGDLSVYWYQQSLDQGLQFLIQYYNGEERAKGNILERFSAQQFPDLHSELNLSSLELGDSALYFCASSVDIGTLDTQYFGPGTRLTVL.

The chain recombines TRBV20-1 with TRBJ2-1; D remains ambiguous. CDR1 is DFQATT, CDR2 SNEGSKA, per germline (reference sequence). Trimming removed 0 bases at V and 4 bases at J, with 7 bases between. This CDR3 is built from 13 residues. CDR3 sequence (DNA): TGCAGTGCTAGAGAGGGAAATTACAATGAGCAGTTCTTC. Its protein is CSAREGNYNEQFF.